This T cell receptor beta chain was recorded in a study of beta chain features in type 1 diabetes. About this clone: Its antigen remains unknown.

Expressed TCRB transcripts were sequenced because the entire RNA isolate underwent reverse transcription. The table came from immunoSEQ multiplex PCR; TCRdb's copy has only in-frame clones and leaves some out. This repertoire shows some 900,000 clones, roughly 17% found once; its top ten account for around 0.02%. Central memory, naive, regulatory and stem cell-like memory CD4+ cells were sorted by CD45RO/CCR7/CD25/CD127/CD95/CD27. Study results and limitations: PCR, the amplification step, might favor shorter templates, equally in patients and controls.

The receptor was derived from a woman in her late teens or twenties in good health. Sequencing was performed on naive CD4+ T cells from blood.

CDR3 region: CASSSRQGNTIYF. Written as DNA, the CDR3 is TGTGCCAGCAGTTCCCGACAGGGGAACACCATATATTTT. The chain carries TRBV27 and TRBJ1-3, with 8 bases aligning to TRBD1. CDR1 is MNHEY and CDR2 is SMNVEV in the germline V gene (reference sequence). CDR3 length equals 13 residues. The trim removed 4 bases at V and 7 bases at J, leaving 3 bases unmatched.